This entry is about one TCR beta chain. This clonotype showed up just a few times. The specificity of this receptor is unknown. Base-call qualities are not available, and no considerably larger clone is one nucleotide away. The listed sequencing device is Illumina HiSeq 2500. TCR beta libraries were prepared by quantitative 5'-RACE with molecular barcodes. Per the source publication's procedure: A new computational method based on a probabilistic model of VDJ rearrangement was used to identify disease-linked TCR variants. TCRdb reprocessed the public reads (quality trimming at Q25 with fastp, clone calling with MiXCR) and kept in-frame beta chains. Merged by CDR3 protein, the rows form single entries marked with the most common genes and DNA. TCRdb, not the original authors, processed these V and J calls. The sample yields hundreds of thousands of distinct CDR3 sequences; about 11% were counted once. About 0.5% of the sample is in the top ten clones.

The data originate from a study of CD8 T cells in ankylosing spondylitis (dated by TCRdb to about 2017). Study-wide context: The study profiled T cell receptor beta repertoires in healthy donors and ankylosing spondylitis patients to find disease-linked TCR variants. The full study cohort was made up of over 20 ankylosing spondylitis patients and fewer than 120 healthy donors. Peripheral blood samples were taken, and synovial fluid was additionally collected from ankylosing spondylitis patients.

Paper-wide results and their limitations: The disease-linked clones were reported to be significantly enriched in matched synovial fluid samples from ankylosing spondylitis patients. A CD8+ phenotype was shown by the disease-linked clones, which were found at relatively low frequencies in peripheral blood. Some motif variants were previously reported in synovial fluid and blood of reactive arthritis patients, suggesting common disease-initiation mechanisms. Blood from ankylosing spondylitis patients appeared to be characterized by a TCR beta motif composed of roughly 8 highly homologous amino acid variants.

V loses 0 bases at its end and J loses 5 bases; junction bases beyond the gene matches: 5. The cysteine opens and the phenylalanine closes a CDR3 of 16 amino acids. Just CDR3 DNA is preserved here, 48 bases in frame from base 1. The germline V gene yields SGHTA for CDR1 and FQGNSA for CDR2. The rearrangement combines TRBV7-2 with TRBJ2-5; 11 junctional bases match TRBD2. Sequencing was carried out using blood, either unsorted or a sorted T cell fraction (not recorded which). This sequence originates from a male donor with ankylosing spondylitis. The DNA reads TGTGCCAGCAGCTTAGCCAAGGGACTAGCGGTCGAGACCCAGTACTTC. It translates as CASSLAKGLAVETQYF.